The text below deals with one T cell receptor (beta chain). The data originate from a study of blood T cell repertoires in COVID-19. The wider study: The samples span acute and convalescent COVID-19 from the United States, Italy and Spain. Sample material is recorded as cDNA or gDNA derived from T cells, B-cell-depleted T cells, or PBMCs.

Original methodology: Amplified reference gene primers provided the basis for estimating nucleated cell counts. Sequencing used immunoSEQ multiplex PCR; TCRdb keeps in-frame clones, though not all of them. The V and J calls and clone size come from that table; D and trimming were worked out from the DNA. Among roughly 150,000 clones listed, 75% to 85% were seen once. The sequenced material came from peripheral blood. This receptor was identified in a woman in her 50s with acute or convalescent COVID-19.

CDR3 sequence (DNA): TGTGCCAGCAGCCAAGCCGCAGGGAATTCACCCCTCCACTTT. This gives the protein CASSQAAGNSPLHF. This chain links TRBV3-1 (or the pseudogene TRBV3-2) with TRBJ1-6, with D maybe TRBD1 (5 bases). CDR1 LGHDT and CDR2 YNNKEL come from the germline V gene (reference sequence). The CDR3 is 14 amino acids. Trimming took 1 base from V and 7 from J, leaving 8 bases between them.